This T cell receptor (beta chain) was sequenced during a study of shared clonotypes between healthy human individuals. The repertoire was sequenced with immunoSEQ multiplex PCR; TCRdb's copy has only in-frame clones and lacks some. The sample shows a few million clones, roughly 93% of them seen only once. Naive CD8 cells lacked CD45RO, underwent positive selection for CCR7 and left out terminally differentiated effector memory CD45RA+ cells. The material sequenced was naive CD8+ T cells from PBMCs. The sequence derives from a man aged 18 to 35 in good health. Some clones in this sample may be carry-over from other donors' samples.

The CDR3 sequence is CASSRTGGESEQFF. The CDR3 DNA reads as TGTGCCAGCAGCAGGACAGGGGGAGAGAGTGAGCAGTTCTTC. V usage is TRBV5-6 and J usage is TRBJ2-1, with 10 bases that match TRBD1. The CDR3 loop spans 14 amino acids. Germline loops: CDR1 SGHDT, CDR2 YYEEEE. The junction had 7 bases not matched to a gene; V was cut back by 4 bases and J by 9 bases.